What follows describes a single T cell receptor beta chain. The sample comes from a study of Ad26.COV2.S vaccination and SARS-CoV-2 variants. Germline V gene lookup returns CDR1 KGHSH and CDR2 LQKENI. V was trimmed by 7 bases and J by 1 base, leaving 10 bases between them. The CDR3 has 13 residues. Only in-frame clones appear in the TCRdb table, and some are missing; sequencing was by immunoSEQ multiplex PCR. Of 400,000 to 500,000 clones in the sample, around 89% were seen once. The treatment was: 19 received Ad26.COV2.S at low or high dose, single or two shots; several received placebo; per-sample allocation not given. Specimens were obtained on day 63 following the first vaccine or placebo injection.

This TCR was sampled from a person between 18 and 65 years old who received the Ad26.COV2.S COVID-19 vaccine or a placebo. This sequence joins TRBV18 and TRBJ1-1; TRBD1 might be the D (5 bases). The material sequenced was peripheral blood, taken in a trial of Ad26.COV2.S vaccine versus placebo. The DNA of the CDR3 is TGTGCCAGCTTACGGACACCGAACACTGAAGCTTTCTTT. It yields the protein CASLRTPNTEAFF.